These T cell receptor beta chains were read from a single sample in a study of T-cell reconstitution after alpha-beta-depleted transplantation in children. In TCRdb, the PCR reads were re-called with MiXCR into one record per CDR3 protein. Of about 400,000 distinct CDR3 sequences in the sample, 20% were seen once. The input for sequencing was PBMCs from the stem cell graft donor, taken from the stem cell graft. The receptors stem from a human donor who donated a stem cell graft to a child with acute myeloid leukemia. Each CDR3 is given with its conserved first and last residue.

len	v_gene	j_gene	CDR3aa
16	TRBV27	TRBJ2-2	CASHPSGSANTGELFF
14	TRBV7-9	TRBJ2-7	CVSSSGLAGAQLYF
15	TRBV29-1	TRBJ2-5	CSVGGLGQGQETQYF
17	TRBV12-3/TRBV12-4	TRBJ2-1	CASSSRGGTSGSNEQFF
15	TRBV28	TRBJ2-4	CASSLRQVAKNIQYF
14	TRBV5-1	TRBJ2-7	CASSVRDRGHEQYF
15	TRBV28	TRBJ2-1	CASSPPGGGYNEQFF
17	TRBV2	TRBJ1-5	CATHANRQEASNQPQHF
14	TRBV6-5	TRBJ2-7	CASSPSGTVYEQYF
18	TRBV2	TRBJ1-2	CASSVAGIVVSTNYGYTF
13	TRBV12-3/TRBV12-4	TRBJ2-7	CASSLSAAYEQYF
14	TRBV27	TRBJ2-7	CASTTPGPTYEQYF
13	TRBV12-3/TRBV12-4	TRBJ2-7	CASTQTGLYEQYF
13	TRBV6-1	TRBJ1-3	CASTPYSGNTIYF
14	TRBV11-2	TRBJ2-1	CASRHQFGDNEQFF
15	TRBV4-1	TRBJ1-1	CASSSRQGGSVEAFF
17	TRBV12-3/TRBV12-4	TRBJ2-6	CASTTGAVNSGANVLTF
16	TRBV6-4	TRBJ2-3	CASSDPPDRFIDTQYF
13	TRBV29-1	TRBJ2-1	CSVVAGRYNEQFF
11	TRBV12-3/TRBV12-4	TRBJ2-1	CASERYNEQFF
14	TRBV15	TRBJ2-3	CATSRGSLVSAQYF
14	TRBV25-1	TRBJ1-2	CASSPTLGPYGYTF
19	TRBV14	TRBJ2-1	CASSQDRLGTGGQVGEQFF
11	TRBV6-5	TRBJ2-7	CASSYSGRQYF
16	TRBV12-3/TRBV12-4	TRBJ2-3	CASSNNPGLPTDTQYF
14	TRBV27	TRBJ2-3	CASSLSGITETQYF
14	TRBV7-9	TRBJ2-7	CASSPRDRAYEQYF
14	TRBV24-1	TRBJ2-1	CATSDFRDLNEQFF
15	TRBV25-1	TRBJ2-7	CASSGFGQGPYEQYF
14	TRBV5-5	TRBJ2-5	CASSLDGAEETQYF
12	TRBV12-3/TRBV12-4	TRBJ1-5	CASRLGGQPQHF
18	TRBV7-2	TRBJ2-3	CASSSARTGLLDTDTQYF
17	TRBV6-1	TRBJ2-7	CASSEQGALRSGYEQYF